The 23 T cell receptor beta chains below come from one sample, sequenced in a study of cytomegalovirus exposure and HLA in healthy donors. The table came from immunoSEQ multiplex PCR; TCRdb's copy has only in-frame clones and leaves some out. Here the sample spans 200,000 to 250,000 clones, just over 90% being singletons. Material for sequencing was PBMCs. The receptor set was obtained from a woman aged 18-29 years in good health and CMV-seronegative.

J is TRBJ1-1 and V is TRBV20-1; D not resolved. The ends were cut back, 4 bases at V and 5 bases at J, with 5 bases in the middle. From germline, CDR1 is DFQATT and CDR2 SNEGSKA (reference sequence). The CDR3 covers 10 residues. The CDR3 sequence: CSAIRTEAFF. For the CDR3, the DNA is TGCAGTGCTATCCGGACTGAAGCTTTCTTT.

The chain recombines TRBV6-1 with TRBJ2-2; TRBD2 aligns across 14 bases. Germline loops: CDR1 MNHNS, CDR2 SASEGT. The V and J ends lost 5 bases and 6 bases, in that order; junction bases with no gene match: 2. This CDR3 is built from 15 residues. CDR3 sequence (DNA): TGTGCCAGCAGTCGGACTAGCGGGAGGTCCGGGGAGCTGTTTTTT. Translated, it gives CASSRTSGRSGELFF.

The rearrangement uses TRBV28 and TRBJ1-5; TRBD1 matches at 7 bases. CDR1 is MDHEN, CDR2 SYDVKM, per germline. Unmatched junction bases numbered 11, after V lost 4 bases and J lost 2 bases. The CDR3 is 17 amino acids. The CDR3 region is CASSWHRGDNGNQPQHF. The CDR3 DNA sequence: TGTGCCAGCAGTTGGCACAGGGGAGATAATGGCAATCAGCCCCAGCATTTT.

The chain uses TRBV5-1 and TRBJ1-2, with a tentative D call TRBD1 (6 bases). CDR1 and CDR2 (germline): SGHRS, YFSETQ. The V end was cut by 0 bases, the J end by 5 bases, with 17 bases between. The CDR3 is 16 residues long. This CDR3 is CASSLDLTGLGYGYTF. The CDR3 DNA reads TGCGCCAGCAGCTTGGATTTGACAGGTTTGGGGTATGGCTACACCTTC.

V is TRBV7-6 and J is TRBJ2-7, with D unresolved. The CDR3 is 12 amino acids. V was clipped by 2 bases and J by 10 bases, with 12 bases between them. Germline assignment: CDR1 SGHVS and CDR2 FNYEAQ. The CDR3 DNA is TGTGCCAGCAGCTTATACCCAGAGGCCCAGTACTTC. Its protein is CASSLYPEAQYF.

The V call is TRBV29-1, the J call TRBJ1-5, with 9 bases lining up with TRBD1. This CDR3 region has 13 residues. V dropped 6 bases and J dropped 7; count of bases not matched to a gene: 7. Per germline, CDR1 SQVTM and CDR2 ANQGSEA. Here the CDR3 DNA reads TGCAGCGTGGGGACAGGGACTTACCAGCCCCAGCATTTT. It translates to CSVGTGTYQPQHF.

This chain links TRBV5-4 with TRBJ2-1, with 10 bases aligning to TRBD2. Germline assignment: CDR1 SGHNT and CDR2 YYREEE (reference sequence). V lost 1 base, J lost 9 bases, and 7 bases stayed unmatched. CDR3 length: 15 residues. The CDR3 is CASSLLAGARGEQFF. The CDR3 nucleotides are TGTGCCAGCAGCTTGCTAGCGGGAGCGCGGGGTGAGCAGTTCTTC. The variable domain in full, with the rest retrieved from reference TRBV5-4 and TRBJ2-1, is ETGVTQSPTHLIKTRGQQVTLRCSSQSGHNTVSWYQQALGQGPQFIFQYYREEENGRGNFPPRFSGLQFPNYSSELNVNALELDDSALYLCASSLLAGARGEQFFGPGTRLTVL.

This sequence joins TRBV6-1 and TRBJ1-5, with TRBD1 matching 8 bases. This CDR3 comprises 19 residues. With 3 bases clipped from V and 7 bases from J, the junction kept 20 bases outside the gene matches. Per the germline V gene, CDR1 is MNHNS and CDR2 is SASEGT. In DNA, the CDR3 is TGTGCCAGCAGTGATGTTCTGGTATTAGGGACAGGAGTCTACCAGCCCCAGCATTTT. Translating gives CASSDVLVLGTGVYQPQHF.

The CDR3 nucleotides read TGTGCCAGCGGATTACAGGGAGATAATTCACCCCTCCACTTT. As protein: CASGLQGDNSPLHF. V and J are TRBV28 and TRBJ1-6, with a tentative D call TRBD1 (6 bases). From germline, CDR1 is MDHEN and CDR2 SYDVKM. V was clipped by 8 bases and J by 5 bases, with 13 bases between them. The CDR3 contains 14 residues.

V and J are TRBV5-1 and TRBJ1-4, with 7 bases aligning to TRBD1. This CDR3 comprises 17 residues. Germline assignment: CDR1 SGHRS and CDR2 YFSETQ. The ends lost 2 bases at V and 0 bases at J; junction bases unmatched: 7. The CDR3 sequence is CASSFFPGGPTNEKLFF. CDR3 DNA: TGCGCCAGCAGCTTCTTCCCAGGGGGACCAACTAATGAAAAACTGTTTTTT.

This clone occurred once. CDR3 nucleotides: TGTGCCTGGAGGTTGGCCTTTCTCTGGGAGCCTTTGCGTAATGAGCAGTTCTTC. It specifies CAWRLAFLWEPLRNEQFF. The chain recombines TRBV30 with TRBJ2-1, with D possibly matching TRBD2 (5 bases). The CDR3 extends over 18 amino acids. Germline loops: CDR1 GTSNPN, CDR2 SVGIG (reference sequence). Trimming took 3 bases from V and 7 from J, leaving 28 bases between them.

This clone was seen a few times. The genes are TRBV7-8 and TRBJ2-1, with D uncertain. The germline V and J ends were trimmed by 4 bases and 0 bases, with 7 bases remaining between them. Germline CDR1 is SGHVS and CDR2 is FQNEAQ. The CDR3 totals 14 residues. Here the CDR3 reads CASSYKSSYNEQFF. CDR3 nucleotide sequence: TGTGCCAGCAGCTACAAAAGCTCCTACAATGAGCAGTTCTTC.

This chain joins TRBV6-4 and TRBJ2-5; TRBD2 agrees at 7 bases. CDR1 is MRHNA, CDR2 SNTAGT, per germline. CDR3 length: 17 amino acids. The junction had 18 bases not matched to a gene; V was cut back by 6 bases and J by 5 bases. CDR3 sequence reads: CASRSAPAGVKEETQYF. DNA of the CDR3: TGTGCCAGCAGATCTGCTCCGGCGGGGGTAAAAGAGGAGACCCAGTACTTC.

The chain uses TRBV11-2 and TRBJ1-2, with a possible D match to TRBD1 (5 bases). This CDR3 is built from 15 residues. CDR1 is SGHAT and CDR2 is FQNNGV in the germline V gene. Trimming took off 4 bases at V and 4 bases at J, with 16 bases between the two ends. The CDR3 DNA is TGTGCCAGCAGCTATCAACAGGCTTGGAGCTATGGCTACACCTTC. Protein: CASSYQQAWSYGYTF.

The CDR3 DNA reads as TGTGCCAGCAGCCGTAGGATCGGACAGGGGAACTATGGCTACACCTTC. Translating it yields CASSRRIGQGNYGYTF. The chain couples TRBV11-1 to TRBJ1-2; 9 bases fit TRBD1. The V and J ends lost 5 bases and 2 bases, in that order; junction bases with no gene match: 9. Germline CDR1 reads SGHAT; CDR2 reads FQDESV (reference sequence). CDR3 length: 16 residues. The full variable domain, completed using reference TRBV11-1 and TRBJ1-2, is EAEVAQSPRYKITEKSQAVAFWCDPISGHATLYWYRQILGQGPELLVQFQDESVVDDSQLPKDRFSAERLKGVDSTLKIQPAELGDSAMYLCASSRRIGQGNYGYTFGSGTRLTVV.

This chain uses TRBV27 with TRBJ1-5; TRBD1 matches 8 bases. Germline CDR1 is MNHEY and CDR2 is SMNVEV (reference sequence). The CDR3 loop spans 15 amino acids. V lost 3 bases, J lost 5 bases, and 6 bases stayed unmatched. The CDR3 loop is CASSFRTGRDQPQHF. CDR3 nucleotide sequence: TGTGCCAGCAGTTTCCGGACAGGGCGGGATCAGCCCCAGCATTTT.

This sequence joins TRBV10-1 and TRBJ1-5; 8 bases agree with TRBD1. The CDR3 has 16 amino acids. From germline, CDR1 is WNHNN and CDR2 SYGVQD (reference sequence). Trimming removed 0 bases from V and 6 bases from J; junction bases left unmatched: 7. CDR3 in amino acids: CASSESRQGAIQPQHF. In nucleotides, the CDR3 is TGCGCCAGCAGTGAGTCGAGGCAGGGGGCGATTCAGCCCCAGCATTTT.

The chain links TRBV30 to TRBJ2-7; perhaps TRBD2 as D (6 bases). The V end was cut by 5 bases, the J end by 2 bases, with 22 bases between. The germline V gene has CDR1 GTSNPN and CDR2 SVGIG (reference sequence). CDR3 size: 16 residues. CDR3 sequence reads: CAWVLLASGVPYEQYF. DNA of the CDR3: TGTGCCTGGGTCCTTCTAGCGTCCGGGGTCCCCTACGAGCAGTACTTC.

This rearrangement joins TRBV28 to TRBJ1-6; 8 bases agree with TRBD1. The CDR3 spans 16 residues. Germline CDR1 and CDR2: MDHEN and SYDVKM. The V segment lost 5 bases and the J segment 10 bases; nucleotides outside the gene matches: 13. Here the CDR3 reads CASSRLRTGRGSPLHF. Here the CDR3 DNA reads TGTGCCAGCAGTAGACTTAGGACAGGGAGGGGCTCACCCCTCCACTTT.

The V call is TRBV29-1, the J call TRBJ2-1, with D perhaps TRBD2 (6 bases). CDR3 size: 14 residues. The V gene lost 1 base and the J gene lost 5 bases, with 12 bases spanning the gap. From germline, CDR1 is SQVTM and CDR2 ANQGSEA. CDR3 loop: CSVEGLSGDNEQFF. The DNA of the CDR3 is TGCAGCGTTGAAGGGTTATCGGGGGACAATGAGCAGTTCTTC.

This sequence joins TRBV5-5 and TRBJ2-3, with D uncertain. V was cut by 3 bases and J by 2 bases, with 10 bases left in between. This CDR3 has 14 amino acids. Germline assignment: CDR1 SGHKS and CDR2 YYEKEE (reference sequence). The CDR3 loop reads CASSSGSYTDTQYF. DNA for the CDR3: TGTGCCAGCAGCTCCGGGTCCTACACAGATACGCAGTATTTT.

The rearrangement joins TRBV28 to TRBJ2-5; 12 nucleotides match TRBD2. The CDR3 spans 17 residues. V gave up 3 bases and J gave up 5 bases; unmatched junction bases: 10. The germline gives CDR1 MDHEN, CDR2 SYDVKM. The CDR3 DNA reads as TGTGCCAGCAGTTTCGGCACTAGCGGGGGGCTAACGGAGACCCAGTACTTC. This translates into CASSFGTSGGLTETQYF.

This clone came up a few times. This chain joins TRBV6-1 and TRBJ1-1; D might be TRBD1 (5 bases). The germline gives CDR1 MNHNS, CDR2 SASEGT. The CDR3 sequence is 13 residues long. Trimming cost V 3 bases and J 0 bases, with 5 bases left between them. CDR3 in amino acids: CASSETVNTEAFF. The CDR3 nucleotides are TGTGCCAGCAGTGAGACAGTGAACACTGAAGCTTTCTTT.